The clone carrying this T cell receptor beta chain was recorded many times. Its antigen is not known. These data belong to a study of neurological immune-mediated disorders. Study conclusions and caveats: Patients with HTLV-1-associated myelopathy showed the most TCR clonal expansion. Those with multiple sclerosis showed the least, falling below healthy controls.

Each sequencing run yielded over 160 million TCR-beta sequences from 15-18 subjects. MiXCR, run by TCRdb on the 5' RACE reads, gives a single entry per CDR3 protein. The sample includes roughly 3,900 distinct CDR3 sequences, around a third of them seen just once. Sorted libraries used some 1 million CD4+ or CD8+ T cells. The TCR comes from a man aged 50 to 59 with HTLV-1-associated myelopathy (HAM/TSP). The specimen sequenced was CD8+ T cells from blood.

The CDR3 sequence is CASSHDRGSNGELFF. The CDR3 nucleotides are TGTGCCAGCAGCCACGACAGGGGGTCGAACGGGGAGCTGTTTTTT. The rearrangement uses TRBV7-9 and TRBJ2-2; 9 bases map to TRBD1. J was trimmed by 7 bases and V by 5 bases; bases with no gene match: 8. The CDR3 runs to 15 residues. The germline V gene has CDR1 SEHNR and CDR2 FQNEAQ (reference sequence). Supplemented by reference TRBV7-9 and TRBJ2-2, the full variable domain reads DTGVSQNPRHKITKRGQNVTFRCDPISEHNRLYWYRQTLGQGPEFLTYFQNEAQLEKSRLLSDRFSAERPKGSFSTLEIQRTEQGDSAMYLCASSHDRGSNGELFFGEGSRLTVL.